This T cell receptor (beta chain) was captured by sequencing in a study of human T cells and chemical hapten exposure. The overall study: 0.01% DPC was applied to the upper back in patch tests, which were read at 6 days.

Germline V gene data show CDR1 as MNHEY and CDR2 as SVGEGT. The CDR3 totals 13 residues. Trimming removed 7 bases at V and 4 bases at J, with 13 bases between. This clonotype was counted many times. What it recognizes is unknown. Time point of the sample: patch test 2, 6 weeks after DPC sensitization. The treatment was: therapeutic diphenylcyclopropenone sensitization with weekly scalp DPC. Each donor was an alopecia patient between 18 and 70 years of age who qualified for DPC. General observations from the study: Expanded TCRs grouped into significantly more large CDR3 similarity clusters than controls produced.

One entry per CDR3 protein results from TCRdb running MiXCR on the RACE reads. This table has more than 90,000 distinct CDR3 sequences, around 10% appearing once. The sequence was obtained from a woman aged 40 to 50 with alopecia areata. Some clones in this sample may be carry-over from other donors' samples. V and J are TRBV6-2 or TRBV6-3 and TRBJ2-5; D may be TRBD2 (6 bases). The sample in question was whole blood, obtained in connection with sensitization to the hapten diphenylcyclopropenone (DPC). CDR3 sequence reads: CASTDGGVETQYF. CDR3 nucleotides: TGTGCCAGCACGGACGGGGGTGTAGAGACCCAGTACTTC.